This TCR beta chain was recorded in a study of blood T cell repertoires in COVID-19. Clones were read by immunoSEQ multiplex PCR, and TCRdb kept only the in-frame ones, dropping some. The table has under 200,000 clones, approximately 91% seen once. Sequencing input: peripheral blood. This sequence originates from a young man with acute or convalescent COVID-19.

The CDR3 sequence is CASRTDRGDTEAFF. CDR3 nucleotide sequence: TGTGCCAGCAGAACGGACAGGGGGGACACTGAAGCTTTCTTT. This chain links TRBV2 with TRBJ1-1; 10 bases are shared with TRBD1. This CDR3 is 14 amino acids long. The V segment lost 6 bases and the J segment 3 bases; nucleotides outside the gene matches: 4. From germline, CDR1 is SNHLY and CDR2 FYNNEI. The whole variable domain, filled in from reference TRBV2 and TRBJ1-1, reads EPEVTQTPSHQVTQMGQEVILRCVPISNHLYFYWYRQILGQKVEFLVSFYNNEISEKSEIFDDQFSVERPDGSNFTLKIRSTKLEDSAMYFCASRTDRGDTEAFFGQGTRLTVV.